These 26 T cell receptor beta chains originate from one sample sequenced in a study of T cell responses to AZD1222 COVID-19 vaccine. The data were produced by immunoSEQ multiplex PCR, yet TCRdb's version contains in-frame clones alone and is incomplete. The sample consists of 65,000 to 95,000 clones, approximately 85% of them appearing once. The source was peripheral blood, collected on day 0 of AZD1222 vaccination. These TCRs come from an adult in good health.

The gene calls are TRBV5-1 and TRBJ1-1; TRBD1 might be the D (6 bases). The ends were cut back, 1 base at V and 3 bases at J, with 10 bases in the middle. Germline-derived CDR1 and CDR2 are SGHRS and YFSETQ. This CDR3 is built from 14 residues. CDR3 sequence reads: CASSLPQGHTEAFF. The CDR3, as DNA: TGCGCCAGCAGCTTGCCTCAGGGGCACACTGAAGCTTTCTTT. Using reference TRBV5-1 and TRBJ1-1 for the parts outside the CDR3, the full variable domain is KAGVTQTPRYLIKTRGQQVTLSCSPISGHRSVSWYQQTPGQGLQFLFEYFSETQRNKGNFPGRFSGRQFSNSRSEMNVSTLELGDSALYLCASSLPQGHTEAFFGQGTRLTVV.

The chain employs TRBV27 and TRBJ1-6, with 7 bases matching TRBD1. The CDR3 has 17 amino acids. Germline CDR1 is MNHEY and CDR2 is SMNVEV (reference sequence). J was trimmed by 7 bases and V by 6 bases; bases with no gene match: 15. The CDR3 here is CASRLGGGPLGNSPLHF. CDR3 nucleotides: TGTGCCAGCAGGCTCGGAGGGGGCCCCCTGGGGAATTCACCCCTCCACTTT.

The rearrangement joins TRBV5-1 to TRBJ2-7; D is possibly TRBD1 or TRBD2 (5 bases each). CDR1 is SGHRS, CDR2 YFSETQ, per germline. The CDR3 totals 14 residues. V was shortened by 0 bases and J by 3 bases, with 10 bases between the two germline ends. The CDR3 sequence: CASSLGGVVYEQYF. The CDR3 DNA reads as TGCGCCAGCAGCTTGGGAGGGGTAGTCTACGAGCAGTACTTC.

The chain carries TRBV5-8 and TRBJ2-3; TRBD2 agrees at 11 bases. CDR1 SGHTS and CDR2 YDEGEE come from the germline V gene. J gave up 5 bases and V 4 bases, and 6 bases lay outside the gene matches. This CDR3 is built from 15 residues. The DNA for the CDR3 is TGTGCCAGCAGCCGGGGACTAGCGGAGCGAGATACGCAGTATTTT. It codes for CASSRGLAERDTQYF.

V usage is TRBV18 and J usage is TRBJ2-5; the D call may be TRBD1 or TRBD2 (5 bases each). This CDR3 has 13 amino acids. From germline, CDR1 is KGHSH and CDR2 LQKENI. V gave up 0 bases and J gave up 3 bases, with 5 bases separating them. The CDR3, as DNA: TGTGCCAGCTCACCACCGGGGGAAGAGACCCAGTACTTC. This codes for CASSPPGEETQYF.

The rearrangement uses TRBV6-1 and TRBJ1-6, with D uncertain. V lost 5 bases, J lost 8 bases, and 16 bases lay in between. The CDR3 consists of 15 residues. Germline loops: CDR1 MNHNS, CDR2 SASEGT. CDR3 region: CASSPPLGVDSPLHF. CDR3 bases: TGTGCCAGCAGTCCCCCCCTGGGTGTGGATTCACCCCTCCACTTT.

DNA of the CDR3: TGTGCCAGTAAGGACAGGCAGGGGTCTTTGGGTCGCCTGTTTTTT. Translated, it gives CASKDRQGSLGRLFF. The chain has TRBV19 and TRBJ1-4, with TRBD1 matching over 7 bases. The CDR3 is 15 amino acids. Germline V gene lookup returns CDR1 LNHDA and CDR2 SQIVND (reference sequence). The V segment lost 7 bases and the J segment 14 bases; nucleotides outside the gene matches: 19.

The chain carries TRBV7-9 and TRBJ2-7; 7 bases fit TRBD1. The CDR3 length is 14 residues. The V and J ends lost 8 bases and 6 bases, in that order; junction bases with no gene match: 13. The germline V gene encodes CDR1 SEHNR and CDR2 FQNEAQ (reference sequence). CDR3 nucleotide sequence: TGTGCCAGCCGGCCAGGGGGTTTACGGAGCGAGCAGTACTTC. Amino acids: CASRPGGLRSEQYF.

The chain recombines TRBV7-6 with TRBJ2-1, with 8 bases that match TRBD1. The CDR3 has 18 amino acids. V shed 3 bases, J shed 1 base, and the junction held 11 bases outside the gene matches. The germline CDR1 and CDR2 sequences are SGHVS and FNYEAQ. The CDR3 DNA is TGTGCCAGCAGCTTGACCCAGAGGACAGGGCTATCCTACAATGAGCAGTTCTTC. Translated: CASSLTQRTGLSYNEQFF.

The chain combines TRBV5-8 with TRBJ2-5; D is perhaps TRBD2 (7 bases). Trimming took off 2 bases at V and 2 bases at J, with 13 bases between the two ends. CDR3 length equals 15 residues. Germline assignment: CDR1 SGHTS and CDR2 YDEGEE. CDR3 amino acids: CASSLGGREQETQYF. CDR3 sequence (DNA): TGTGCCAGCAGCTTAGGGGGGCGGGAGCAAGAGACCCAGTACTTC.

V usage is TRBV5-1 and J usage is TRBJ1-4, with 9 bases that match TRBD1. Germline CDR1 is SGHRS and CDR2 is YFSETQ. The CDR3 has 15 amino acids. The junction had 8 bases not matched to a gene; V was cut back by 4 bases and J by 7 bases. For the CDR3, the DNA is TGCGCCAGCAGCAGGACAGGGGCCTTTTCTGAAAAACTGTTTTTT. It translates to CASSRTGAFSEKLFF.

V and J are TRBV7-2 and TRBJ1-3, with D possibly TRBD1 on 5 matching bases. The V gene's germline CDR1 is SGHTA and CDR2 FQGNSA. The CDR3 totals 16 residues. The ends were cut back, 5 bases at V and 4 bases at J, with 18 bases in the middle. CDR3 in amino acids: CASSLGTAYAGNTIYF. CDR3 in DNA: TGTGCCAGCAGCCTCGGGACGGCTTATGCGGGAAACACCATATATTTT.

This clone appeared once. This chain connects TRBV28 to TRBJ1-2, with 11 bases fitting TRBD1. Germline V gene sequence: CDR1 MDHEN, CDR2 SYDVKM. V lost 5 bases, J lost 4 bases, and 6 bases stayed unmatched. The CDR3 runs to 15 residues. CDR3 in DNA: TGTGCCAGCAGTCTCGGGACAGGGGGATTCTATGGCTACACCTTC. Residues: CASSLGTGGFYGYTF.

The rearrangement joins TRBV4-1 to TRBJ2-2; no firm D call. V lost 0 bases and J 7 bases, leaving 15 bases between the germline ends. CDR3 length: 16 residues. From germline, CDR1 is MGHRA and CDR2 YSYEKL. The CDR3 DNA is TGCGCCAGCAGCCAAGACATGGACCTTCGGATCGGGGAGCTGTTTTTT. Translation: CASSQDMDLRIGELFF.

This clone appeared a few times. The V call is TRBV6-5, the J call TRBJ1-3; TRBD1 is a possible D gene (6 bases). The germline gives CDR1 MNHEY, CDR2 SVGAGI. The CDR3 has 16 amino acids. V was cut by 0 bases and J by 0 bases, with 9 bases left in between. The CDR3: CASSYSGGASGNTIYF. CDR3 nucleotides: TGTGCCAGCAGTTACTCCGGGGGGGCCTCTGGAAACACCATATATTTT.

This clone appeared a single time. The rearrangement joins TRBV10-3 to TRBJ1-2; D is unresolved. V lost 2 bases and J lost 4, with 14 bases in between. This CDR3 contains 15 residues. Germline assignment: CDR1 ENHRY and CDR2 SYGVKD. The CDR3 is CAISEGQSPLYGYTF. The CDR3 DNA follows: TGTGCCATCAGTGAGGGGCAAAGTCCTCTCTATGGCTACACCTTC.

The chain carries TRBV10-3 and TRBJ2-3; 9 bases align to TRBD2. CDR1 and CDR2 (germline): ENHRY, SYGVKD. The J segment lost 2 bases and the V segment lost 7 bases, leaving 7 bases of the junction unmatched. This CDR3 region has 15 residues. The CDR3 protein is CAITLTSGNTDTQYF. In DNA form, the CDR3 reads TGTGCCATCACCCTGACTAGCGGAAACACAGATACGCAGTATTTT.

The chain uses TRBV5-4 and TRBJ1-4, with D maybe TRBD1 (6 bases). Trimming pared 0 bases from V and 7 bases from J, leaving 13 bases between. The CDR3 is made up of 15 amino acids. In germline, CDR1 is SGHNT, CDR2 YYREEE (reference sequence). DNA of the CDR3: TGTGCCAGCAGCTTGGCCGGGGGGCGGGTTGAAAAACTGTTTTTT. Protein: CASSLAGGRVEKLFF.

This clone was detected many times. J is TRBJ1-5 and V is TRBV6-1; a possible D gene is TRBD1 (5 bases). V was shortened by 3 bases and J by 5 bases, with 11 bases between the two germline ends. Germline values: CDR1 MNHNS, CDR2 SASEGT. The CDR3 runs 14 residues. CDR3 amino acids: CASSENRGDQPQHF. CDR3 coding DNA: TGTGCCAGCAGTGAGAATCGGGGGGATCAGCCCCAGCATTTT.

CDR3 nucleotides: TGTGCCAGCAGCCAAGATGGGCAGGCCAACACTGAAGCTTTCTTT. This encodes CASSQDGQANTEAFF. This sequence joins TRBV4-2 and TRBJ1-1; D not certain. The germline CDR1 and CDR2 sequences are LGHNA and YNFKEQ. Trimming removed 0 bases at V and 2 bases at J, with 10 bases between. This CDR3 comprises 15 residues.

The gene calls are TRBV6-6 and TRBJ2-7, with a tentative D call TRBD2 (6 bases). V lost 6 bases and J lost 3, with 9 bases in between. The germline gives CDR1 MNHNY, CDR2 SVGAGI (reference sequence). The length of the CDR3 is 12 residues. The CDR3 reads CASSPAGYEQYF. The CDR3 DNA follows: TGTGCCAGCAGCCCAGCGGGCTACGAGCAGTACTTC.

V is TRBV19 and J is TRBJ2-1; tentative D call: TRBD2 (8 bases). The CDR3 sequence is 15 residues long. CDR1 is LNHDA, CDR2 SQIVND, per germline (reference sequence). The V end was cut by 5 bases, the J end by 3 bases, with 14 bases between. The CDR3 DNA reads TGTGCCAGTAGTCGGGAGGGGGCCGTCTACAATGAGCAGTTCTTC. It translates to CASSREGAVYNEQFF.

The chain joins TRBV30 to TRBJ2-7; D gene uncertain. The ends were cut back, 3 bases at V and 0 bases at J, with 9 bases in the middle. This CDR3 is 13 amino acids long. From germline, CDR1 is GTSNPN and CDR2 SVGIG (reference sequence). Written as DNA, the CDR3 is TGTGCCTGGAGCGGCGGAGTCTCCTACGAGCAGTACTTC. It translates to CAWSGGVSYEQYF.

This clone was observed a few times. The gene calls are TRBV11-2 and TRBJ2-7; weak D call: TRBD1 (6 bases). Germline V gives CDR1 SGHAT, CDR2 FQNNGV. V lost 5 bases and J 4 bases, leaving 18 bases between the germline ends. The CDR3 has 15 amino acids. CDR3: CASSRNREPSYEQYF. DNA for the CDR3: TGTGCCAGCAGCAGAAACAGGGAACCCTCGTACGAGCAGTACTTC.

The V and J genes are TRBV9 and TRBJ2-5; 7 bases fit TRBD1. V gave up 3 bases and J gave up 4 bases; unmatched junction bases: 9. The CDR3 runs 15 residues. The germline CDR1 and CDR2 sequences are SGDLS and YYNGEE. The CDR3 bases are TGTGCCAGCAGCGCCGGGACAGTTTTTAGAGAGACCCAGTACTTC. Its translation: CASSAGTVFRETQYF.

The rearrangement joins TRBV6-2 or TRBV6-3 to TRBJ1-4, with D possibly matching TRBD1 (5 bases). The CDR3 contains 15 residues. The V gene lost 6 bases and the J gene lost 4 bases, with 15 bases spanning the gap. Per germline, CDR1 MNHEY and CDR2 SVGEGT. DNA of the CDR3: TGTGCCAGCAGCGGAGGGGACCCCATTAATGAAAAACTGTTTTTT. It yields the protein CASSGGDPINEKLFF.